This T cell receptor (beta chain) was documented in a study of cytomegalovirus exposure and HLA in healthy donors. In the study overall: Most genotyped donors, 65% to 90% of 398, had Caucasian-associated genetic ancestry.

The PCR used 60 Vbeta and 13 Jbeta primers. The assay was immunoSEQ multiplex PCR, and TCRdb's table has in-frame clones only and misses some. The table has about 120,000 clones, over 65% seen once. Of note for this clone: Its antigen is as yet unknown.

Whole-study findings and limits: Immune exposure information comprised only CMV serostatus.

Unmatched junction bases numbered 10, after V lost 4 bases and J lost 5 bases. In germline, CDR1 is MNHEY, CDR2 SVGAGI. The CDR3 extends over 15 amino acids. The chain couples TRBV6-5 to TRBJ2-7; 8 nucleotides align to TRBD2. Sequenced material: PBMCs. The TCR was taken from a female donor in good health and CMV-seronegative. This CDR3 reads CASSLNPAGGDEQYF. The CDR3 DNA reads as TGTGCCAGCAGTTTGAACCCTGCGGGGGGTGACGAGCAGTACTTC.